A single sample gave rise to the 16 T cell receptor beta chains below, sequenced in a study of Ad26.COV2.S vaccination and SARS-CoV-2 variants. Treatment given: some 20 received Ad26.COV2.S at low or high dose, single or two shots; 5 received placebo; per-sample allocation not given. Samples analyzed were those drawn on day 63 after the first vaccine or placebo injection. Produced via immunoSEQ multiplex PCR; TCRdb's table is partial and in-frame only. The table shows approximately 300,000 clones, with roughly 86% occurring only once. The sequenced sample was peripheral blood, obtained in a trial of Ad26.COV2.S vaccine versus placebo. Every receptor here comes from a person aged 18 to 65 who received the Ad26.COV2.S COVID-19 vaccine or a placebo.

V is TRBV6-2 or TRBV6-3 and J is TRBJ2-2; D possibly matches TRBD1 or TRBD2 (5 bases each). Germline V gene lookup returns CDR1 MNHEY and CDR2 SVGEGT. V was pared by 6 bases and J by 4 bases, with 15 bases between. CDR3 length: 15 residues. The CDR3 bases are TGTGCCAGCAGCACCAGGGATGGGGGCACCGGGGAGCTGTTTTTT. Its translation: CASSTRDGGTGELFF.

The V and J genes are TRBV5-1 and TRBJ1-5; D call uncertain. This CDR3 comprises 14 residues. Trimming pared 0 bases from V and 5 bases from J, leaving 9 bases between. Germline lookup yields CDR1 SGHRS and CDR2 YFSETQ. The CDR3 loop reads CASSLDSPDQPQHF. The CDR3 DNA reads TGCGCCAGCAGCTTGGACAGCCCGGATCAGCCCCAGCATTTT. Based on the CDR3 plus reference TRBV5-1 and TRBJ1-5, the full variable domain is KAGVTQTPRYLIKTRGQQVTLSCSPISGHRSVSWYQQTPGQGLQFLFEYFSETQRNKGNFPGRFSGRQFSNSRSEMNVSTLELGDSALYLCASSLDSPDQPQHFGDGTRLSIL.

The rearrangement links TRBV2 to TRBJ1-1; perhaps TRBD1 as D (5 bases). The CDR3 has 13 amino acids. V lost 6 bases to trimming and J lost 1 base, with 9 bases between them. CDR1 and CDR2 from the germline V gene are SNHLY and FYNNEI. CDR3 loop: CASRGDWNTEAFF. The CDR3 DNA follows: TGTGCCAGCAGAGGGGATTGGAACACTGAAGCTTTCTTT. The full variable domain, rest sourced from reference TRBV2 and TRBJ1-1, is EPEVTQTPSHQVTQMGQEVILRCVPISNHLYFYWYRQILGQKVEFLVSFYNNEISEKSEIFDDQFSVERPDGSNFTLKIRSTKLEDSAMYFCASRGDWNTEAFFGQGTRLTVV.

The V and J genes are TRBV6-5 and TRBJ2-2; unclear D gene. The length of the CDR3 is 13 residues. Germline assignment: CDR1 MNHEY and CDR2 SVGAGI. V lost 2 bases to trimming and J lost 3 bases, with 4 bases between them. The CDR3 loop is CASSYRDTGELFF. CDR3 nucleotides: TGTGCCAGCAGTTACCGGGACACCGGGGAGCTGTTTTTT.

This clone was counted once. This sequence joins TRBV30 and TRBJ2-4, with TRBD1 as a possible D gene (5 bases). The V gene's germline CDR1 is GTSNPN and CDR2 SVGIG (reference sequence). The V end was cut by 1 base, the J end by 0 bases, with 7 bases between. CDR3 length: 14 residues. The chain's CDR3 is CAWSEGLAKNIQYF. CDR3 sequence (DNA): TGTGCCTGGAGTGAGGGGTTAGCCAAAAACATTCAGTACTTC.

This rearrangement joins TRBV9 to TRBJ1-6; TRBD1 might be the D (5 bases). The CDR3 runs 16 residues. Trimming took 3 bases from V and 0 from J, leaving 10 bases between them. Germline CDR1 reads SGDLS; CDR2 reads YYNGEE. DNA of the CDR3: TGTGCCAGCAGCGGTGAGGGGAGCTCCTATAATTCACCCCTCCACTTT. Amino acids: CASSGEGSSYNSPLHF.

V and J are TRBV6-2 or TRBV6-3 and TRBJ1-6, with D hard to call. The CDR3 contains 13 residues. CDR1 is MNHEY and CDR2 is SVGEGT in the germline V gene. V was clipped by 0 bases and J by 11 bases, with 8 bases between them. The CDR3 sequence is CASSYSAGAPLHF. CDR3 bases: TGTGCCAGCAGTTACTCCGCGGGAGCACCCCTCCACTTT.

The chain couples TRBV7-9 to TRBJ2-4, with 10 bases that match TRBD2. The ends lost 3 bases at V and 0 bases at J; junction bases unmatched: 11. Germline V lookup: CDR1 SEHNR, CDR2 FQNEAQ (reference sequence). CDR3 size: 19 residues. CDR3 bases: TGTGCCAGCAGCTTCTCTAGCGGGGGCCGTTATATAGCCAAAAACATTCAGTACTTC. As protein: CASSFSSGGRYIAKNIQYF.

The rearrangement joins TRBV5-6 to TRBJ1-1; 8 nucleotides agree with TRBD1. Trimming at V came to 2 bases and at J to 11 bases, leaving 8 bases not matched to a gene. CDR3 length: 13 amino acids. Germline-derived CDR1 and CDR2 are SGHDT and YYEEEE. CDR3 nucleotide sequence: TGTGCCAGCAGCTTCGGCAGGGGGCGGACGGCTTTCTTT. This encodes CASSFGRGRTAFF. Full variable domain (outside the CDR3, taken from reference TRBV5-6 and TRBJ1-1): DAGVTQSPTHLIKTRGQQVTLRCSPKSGHDTVSWYQQALGQGPQFIFQYYEEEERQRGNFPDRFSGHQFPNYSSELNVNALLLGDSALYLCASSFGRGRTAFFGQGTRLTVV.

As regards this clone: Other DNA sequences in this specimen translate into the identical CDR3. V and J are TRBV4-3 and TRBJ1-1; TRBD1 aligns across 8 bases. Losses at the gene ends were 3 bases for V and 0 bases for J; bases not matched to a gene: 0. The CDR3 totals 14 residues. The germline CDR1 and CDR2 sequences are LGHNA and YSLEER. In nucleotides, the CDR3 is TGCGCCAGCAGCCAGGACAGGGTGAACACTGAAGCTTTCTTT. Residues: CASSQDRVNTEAFF.

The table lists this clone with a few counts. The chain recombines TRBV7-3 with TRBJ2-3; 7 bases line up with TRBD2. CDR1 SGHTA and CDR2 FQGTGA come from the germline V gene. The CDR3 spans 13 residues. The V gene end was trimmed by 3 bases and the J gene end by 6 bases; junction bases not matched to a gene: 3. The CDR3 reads CASSFREGDTQYF. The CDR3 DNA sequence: TGTGCCAGCAGCTTCAGGGAGGGGGATACGCAGTATTTT.

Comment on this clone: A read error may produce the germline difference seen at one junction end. The CDR3 region is CASSLGLGTPHF. As DNA, the CDR3 is TGCGCCAGCAGCTTGGGGTTAGGGACTCCCCACTTC. This sequence joins TRBV5-1 and TRBJ2-5, with D maybe TRBD2 (6 bases). This CDR3 is 12 amino acids long. Germline lookup yields CDR1 SGHRS and CDR2 YFSETQ.

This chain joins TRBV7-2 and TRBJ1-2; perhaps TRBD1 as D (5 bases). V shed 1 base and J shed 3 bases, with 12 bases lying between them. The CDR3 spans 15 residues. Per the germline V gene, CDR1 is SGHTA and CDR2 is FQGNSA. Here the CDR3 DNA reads TGTGCCAGCAGCTTAGAGACAGATCGATACTATGGCTACACCTTC. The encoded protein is CASSLETDRYYGYTF.

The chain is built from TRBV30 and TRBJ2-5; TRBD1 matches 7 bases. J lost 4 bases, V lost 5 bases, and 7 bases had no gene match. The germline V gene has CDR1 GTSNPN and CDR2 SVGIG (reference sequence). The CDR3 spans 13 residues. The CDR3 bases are TGTGCCTGGGCCGGGACAGCTCTAGAGACCCAGTACTTC. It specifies CAWAGTALETQYF.

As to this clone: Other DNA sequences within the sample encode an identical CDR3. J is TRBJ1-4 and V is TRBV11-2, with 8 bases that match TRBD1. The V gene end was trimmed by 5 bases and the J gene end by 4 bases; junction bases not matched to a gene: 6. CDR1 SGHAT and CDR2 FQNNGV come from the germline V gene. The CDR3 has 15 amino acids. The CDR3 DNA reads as TGTGCCAGCAGCCCTCGACAGGGGAATAATGAAAAACTGTTTTTT. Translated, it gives CASSPRQGNNEKLFF.

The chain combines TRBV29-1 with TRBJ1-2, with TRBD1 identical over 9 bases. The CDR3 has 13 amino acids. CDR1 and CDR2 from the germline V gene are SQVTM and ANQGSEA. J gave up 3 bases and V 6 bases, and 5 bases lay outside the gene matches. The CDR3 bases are TGCAGCGTCGGACAGGGGTTCGACTATGGCTACACCTTC. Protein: CSVGQGFDYGYTF. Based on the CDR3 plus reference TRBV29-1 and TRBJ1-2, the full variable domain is SAVISQKPSRDICQRGTSLTIQCQVDSQVTMMFWYRQQPGQSLTLIATANQGSEATYESGFVIDKFPISRPNLTFSTLTVSNMSPEDSSIYLCSVGQGFDYGYTFGSGTRLTVV.